The rows below give T cell receptor beta chains drawn from one sample of a study of T-cell reconstitution after alpha-beta-depleted transplantation in children. TCRdb processed the PCR reads anew with MiXCR; each CDR3 protein has one entry. Among about 98,000 distinct CDR3 sequences listed, approximately 5.4% were seen once. This material consisted of PBMCs, mostly from graft donor cells, taken 60 days after TCRalphabeta/CD19-depleted stem cell transplant. The receptors come from a female patient aged 2 to 10 who had a stem cell transplant for Fanconi anemia, so the T cells may come from the graft donor. Both conserved end residues are part of each CDR3. D genes are given only for firm matches. Clone sizes are shown as how often the clone was seen (once, few, many) or a class if it is expanded.

j_gene: TRBJ2-7; d_gene: TRBD1; v_gene: TRBV4-2; abundance: many; CDR3nt: TGTGCCAGCAGCCAAGTGACAGGGGGGACCTACGAGCAGTACTTC; CDR3aa: CASSQVTGGTYEQYF
j_gene: TRBJ2-7; d_gene: .; v_gene: TRBV21-1; abundance: many; CDR3nt: TGTGCCAGCAGCAAGAACCGGGCCGTGACCCACGAGCAGTACTTC; CDR3aa: CASSKNRAVTHEQYF
j_gene: TRBJ2-2; d_gene: .; v_gene: TRBV7-2; abundance: few; CDR3nt: TGTGCCAGCAGCGATCCTCTCACCGGGGAGCTGTTTTTT; CDR3aa: CASSDPLTGELFF
j_gene: TRBJ2-7; d_gene: TRBD1; v_gene: TRBV28; abundance: many; CDR3nt: TGTGCCAGCAGTCCCCTACCCGGGACAGCCTCCTACGAGCAGTACTTC; CDR3aa: CASSPLPGTASYEQYF
j_gene: TRBJ2-3; d_gene: .; v_gene: TRBV7-9; abundance: many; CDR3nt: TGTGCCAGCAGCTTATCCGGGACTCCCCTGACGGATACGCAGTATTTT; CDR3aa: CASSLSGTPLTDTQYF
j_gene: TRBJ2-7; d_gene: TRBD1; v_gene: TRBV12-3/TRBV12-4; abundance: many; CDR3nt: TGTGCCAGCAGTTTAACAGGGGTGGACGAGCAGTACTTC; CDR3aa: CASSLTGVDEQYF
j_gene: TRBJ1-1; d_gene: .; v_gene: TRBV2; abundance: many; CDR3nt: TGTGCCAGCGACGTATTGATGGACAGCGGGACTATGAACACTGAAGCTTTCTTT; CDR3aa: CASDVLMDSGTMNTEAFF
j_gene: TRBJ1-4; d_gene: .; v_gene: TRBV2; abundance: many; CDR3nt: TGTGCCAGCAGTGATTTACGTAATGAAAAACTGTTTTTT; CDR3aa: CASSDLRNEKLFF
j_gene: TRBJ1-1; d_gene: .; v_gene: TRBV3-1; abundance: few; CDR3nt: TGTGCCAGCAGCCAACTGAGGGAGAGCACTGAAGCTTTCTTT; CDR3aa: CASSQLRESTEAFF
j_gene: TRBJ2-1; d_gene: TRBD2; v_gene: TRBV11-2; abundance: many; CDR3nt: TGTGCCAGCCCCGGGGGGTTCTACAATGAGCAGTTCTTC; CDR3aa: CASPGGFYNEQFF
j_gene: TRBJ2-5; d_gene: TRBD1; v_gene: TRBV20-1; abundance: few; CDR3nt: TGCAGTGCTAGGAATCCTCGGGACAGGGGGCCAGAGACCCAGTACTTC; CDR3aa: CSARNPRDRGPETQYF
j_gene: TRBJ2-5; d_gene: .; v_gene: TRBV7-6; abundance: many; CDR3nt: TGTGCCAGCAGCTTAAGTGGGGCCCAAGAGACCCAGTACTTC; CDR3aa: CASSLSGAQETQYF